This T cell receptor (beta chain) was identified during a study of T cells after posttransplantation cyclophosphamide. Generated by immunoSEQ multiplex PCR, the TCRdb table keeps only in-frame clones and is missing some. The sample lists 25,000 to 40,000 clones, over 75% occurring once. The V end lost 0 bases, the J end lost 3 bases, and 15 bases lay between the germline ends. This CDR3 region has 16 residues. Germline CDR1 is SGHDN and CDR2 is FVKESK. Cells defined as naive were viable CD3+CD4+ or CD3+CD8+ and CCR7+CD45RA+CD45RO-CD95-CD27+CD28+. This chain links TRBV14 with TRBJ2-7, with TRBD2 as a possible D gene (6 bases). Source material: naive CD4+ T cells sorted from blood. The sequence came from a man younger than 45 in good health and a related stem cell transplant donor. The CDR3 sequence: CASSQDRRGVGYEQYF. The CDR3 DNA reads as TGTGCCAGCAGCCAAGATCGGCGGGGAGTTGGCTACGAGCAGTACTTC.